This passage covers 27 T cell receptor beta chains from one sample sequenced in a study of blood T cell repertoires in COVID-19. Clones were sequenced by immunoSEQ multiplex PCR, and TCRdb holds only the in-frame ones, with some missing. In the table there are about 320,000 clones, roughly 90% of which are singletons. Sequencing used PBMCs or T cells enriched from blood (not recorded which). These TCRs come from a woman under 40 who had been exposed to COVID-19.

The V and J genes are TRBV4-1 and TRBJ2-1; the match to TRBD2 covers 10 bases. The CDR3 totals 14 residues. Trimming took 3 bases from V and 6 from J; bases not matched to a gene: 2. CDR1 and CDR2 (germline): MGHRA, YSYEKL. The CDR3 spells CASSHRTSGNEQFF. The CDR3 nucleotides read TGCGCCAGCAGCCATAGGACTAGCGGCAATGAGCAGTTCTTC.

This sequence joins TRBV7-9 and TRBJ2-2; 11 nucleotides align to TRBD2. Germline CDR1 reads SEHNR; CDR2 reads FQNEAQ (reference sequence). The CDR3 sequence is 16 residues long. The V gene end was trimmed by 5 bases and the J gene end by 7 bases; junction bases not matched to a gene: 9. CDR3 amino acids: CASSPIAGGPVGELFF. The CDR3 nucleotides read TGTGCCAGCAGCCCGATAGCGGGGGGGCCGGTCGGGGAGCTGTTTTTT.

This clone was seen just once. This rearrangement joins TRBV4-2 to TRBJ2-3, with TRBD2 matching over 8 bases. Germline trimming cut 4 bases from V and 2 bases from J; bases unmatched to any gene: 8. Germline V CDR1 and CDR2: LGHNA, YNFKEQ. The CDR3 contains 16 residues. This CDR3 is CASSPSGGPVTDTQYF. The CDR3 nucleotides are TGTGCCAGCAGCCCAAGCGGGGGACCCGTCACAGATACGCAGTATTTT.

This clone has a single count. The V and J genes are TRBV12-3 or TRBV12-4 and TRBJ2-5; no clear D. Trimming shortened V by 4 bases and J by 1 base, and 4 bases separated the two germline ends. The length of the CDR3 is 12 residues. DNA of the CDR3: TGTGCCAGCAGTTCCCTCCAAGAGACCCAGTACTTC. Protein sequence: CASSSLQETQYF.

The gene calls are TRBV24-1 and TRBJ2-2; 9 positions agree with TRBD1. Germline values: CDR1 KGHDR, CDR2 SFDVKD. V shed 7 bases, J shed 7 bases, and the junction held 3 bases outside the gene matches. The CDR3 has 13 residues. This CDR3 reads CATRQGADGELFF. For the CDR3, the DNA is TGTGCCACCAGACAGGGGGCGGACGGGGAGCTGTTTTTT.

V gene TRBV28 combines with J gene TRBJ2-4; 12 nucleotides agree with TRBD2. Losses at the gene ends were 5 bases for V and 11 bases for J; bases not matched to a gene: 10. The length of the CDR3 is 15 residues. Germline CDR1 reads MDHEN; CDR2 reads SYDVKM. Written as DNA, the CDR3 is TGTGCCAGCAGTATATCTAGCGGGGGGGCGCTGTTTCAGTACTTC. Amino acid sequence: CASSISSGGALFQYF. The whole variable domain, filled in from reference TRBV28 and TRBJ2-4, reads DVKVTQSSRYLVKRTGEKVFLECVQDMDHENMFWYRQDPGLGLRLIYFSYDVKMKEKGDIPEGYSVSREKKERFSLILESASTNQTSMYLCASSISSGGALFQYFGAGTRLSVL.

The V call is TRBV5-1, the J call TRBJ1-3, with a possible D match to TRBD1 (5 bases). The CDR3 runs 15 residues. The V end lost 3 bases, the J end lost 0 bases, and 10 bases lay between the germline ends. Germline CDR1 is SGHRS and CDR2 is YFSETQ. The DNA for the CDR3 is TGCGCCAGCAGCTCCGACAGTAGCTCTGGAAACACCATATATTTT. Amino acid sequence: CASSSDSSSGNTIYF.

The rearrangement joins TRBV7-2 to TRBJ1-2; 7 nucleotides agree with TRBD1. The CDR3 is made up of 15 amino acids. Germline CDR1 reads SGHTA; CDR2 reads FQGNSA. V lost 1 base, J lost 2 bases, and 4 bases stayed unmatched. As DNA, the CDR3 is TGTGCCAGCAGCTTAGTCGGACAGGAAAACTATGGCTACACCTTC. It translates to CASSLVGQENYGYTF.

The chain employs TRBV6-2 or TRBV6-3 and TRBJ1-1; 7 bases agree with TRBD1. Germline CDR1 and CDR2: MNHEY and SVGEGT. This CDR3 is built from 16 residues. V trimming: 5 bases; J trimming: 3 bases; junction bases outside the gene matches: 12. The CDR3 DNA follows: TGTGCCAGCAGTGGATCCCGGGGACAGCCGGACACTGAAGCTTTCTTT. Residues: CASSGSRGQPDTEAFF.

The chain links TRBV11-2 to TRBJ2-3; 13 bases fit TRBD2. The length of the CDR3 is 16 residues. V was pared by 6 bases and J by 7 bases, with 10 bases of the junction left unmatched. CDR1 and CDR2 (germline): SGHAT, FQNNGV. Here the CDR3 reads CASSDPGLAGLNTQYF. The CDR3 nucleotides read TGTGCCAGCAGTGACCCGGGACTAGCGGGGTTGAATACGCAGTATTTT.

The chain employs TRBV4-3 and TRBJ1-5; 10 positions match TRBD1. V gave up 6 bases and J gave up 7 bases; unmatched junction bases: 18. The CDR3 runs 18 residues. In germline, CDR1 is LGHNA, CDR2 YSLEER. The CDR3 sequence: CASSRSRIRDRGFQPQHF. The CDR3 nucleotides are TGCGCCAGCAGTCGATCAAGAATCCGGGACAGGGGCTTCCAGCCCCAGCATTTT.

This clone came up once. The genes are TRBV3-1 (or the pseudogene TRBV3-2) and TRBJ1-5; the D is unclear. There are 12 residues in the CDR3. Trimming shortened V by 3 bases and J by 5 bases, and 5 bases separated the two germline ends. CDR1 and CDR2 (germline): LGHDT, YNNKEL (reference sequence). The CDR3 DNA sequence: TGTGCCAGCAGCCACCGTCATCAGCCCCAGCATTTT. Translating it yields CASSHRHQPQHF.

The chain links TRBV7-9 to TRBJ1-1; 11 bases line up with TRBD1. CDR1 and CDR2 from the germline V gene are SEHNR and FQNEAQ (reference sequence). V trimming: 4 bases; J trimming: 5 bases; junction bases outside the gene matches: 9. The CDR3 runs to 16 residues. CDR3 coding DNA: TGTGCCAGCAGCTCTACACCGGGACAGGGGGGGACTGAAGCTTTCTTT. It is translated as CASSSTPGQGGTEAFF.

The chain joins TRBV28 to TRBJ2-7; TRBD1 is a possible D gene (6 bases). CDR3 length: 13 residues. CDR1 is MDHEN, CDR2 SYDVKM, per germline. V lost 5 bases and J 5 bases, leaving 13 bases between the germline ends. The chain's CDR3 is CASSRTAPHEQYF. The CDR3 region has the DNA TGTGCCAGCAGTCGGACAGCCCCCCACGAGCAGTACTTC.

The chain is built from TRBV10-3 and TRBJ2-6; D uncertain. Germline CDR1 ENHRY, CDR2 SYGVKD. This CDR3 contains 13 residues. The germline V and J ends were trimmed by 10 bases and 3 bases, with 10 bases remaining between them. The CDR3 bases are TGTGCCAGTCGCGCCGGTGGGGCCAACGTCCTGACTTTC. This codes for CASRAGGANVLTF.

The rearrangement joins TRBV6-5 to TRBJ1-2; D call uncertain. CDR1 MNHEY and CDR2 SVGAGI come from the germline V gene. This CDR3 region has 14 residues. V shed 7 bases and J shed 1 base, with 13 bases lying between them. The chain's CDR3 is CASTPSQFNYGYTF. The CDR3 DNA follows: TGTGCCAGCACCCCCTCTCAGTTTAACTATGGCTACACCTTC.

CDR3 sequence (DNA): TGTGCCAGCAGCCCCAACAGGGGTAGAACGGCTGAAGCTTTCTTT. Encoded protein: CASSPNRGRTAEAFF. The V gene is TRBV5-6, the J gene TRBJ1-1, with 7 bases identical to TRBD1. The germline V gene has CDR1 SGHDT and CDR2 YYEEEE. The CDR3 has 15 residues. V gave up 4 bases and J gave up 6 bases; unmatched junction bases: 12.

This rearrangement joins TRBV12-3 or TRBV12-4 to TRBJ2-1; D is unclear. V lost 10 bases to trimming and J lost 12 bases, with 16 bases between them. CDR3 size: 11 residues. CDR3 nucleotide sequence: TGTGCCACCCTCCCCGCAGGCGCGCAGTTCTTC. Its translation is CATLPAGAQFF.

The chain links TRBV6-5 to TRBJ1-3; D is uncertain. The germline V and J ends were trimmed by 6 bases and 4 bases, with 13 bases remaining between them. The CDR3 contains 14 residues. Germline CDR1 reads MNHEY; CDR2 reads SVGAGI. CDR3 sequence: CASSPDTLGNTIYF. The CDR3 coding sequence is TGTGCCAGCAGCCCCGACACGCTCGGAAACACCATATATTTT.

The rearrangement links TRBV28 to TRBJ2-5, with 8 positions matching TRBD1. Trimming at V came to 2 bases and at J to 4 bases, leaving 3 bases not matched to a gene. The germline V gene encodes CDR1 MDHEN and CDR2 SYDVKM. CDR3 length: 14 residues. The CDR3 coding sequence is TGTGCCAGCAGTTTAAGCAGGGGGCGAGAGACCCAGTACTTC. It translates to CASSLSRGRETQYF. Full variable domain (outside the CDR3, taken from reference TRBV28 and TRBJ2-5): DVKVTQSSRYLVKRTGEKVFLECVQDMDHENMFWYRQDPGLGLRLIYFSYDVKMKEKGDIPEGYSVSREKKERFSLILESASTNQTSMYLCASSLSRGRETQYFGPGTRLLVL.

V is TRBV7-2 and J is TRBJ1-5; no clear D gene. V lost 2 bases and J lost 0, with 8 bases in between. CDR1 SGHTA and CDR2 FQGNSA come from the germline V gene. The CDR3 has 15 residues. The CDR3 nucleotides are TGTGCCAGCAGCTTAAACAGTCATAGCAATCAGCCCCAGCATTTT. Translating it yields CASSLNSHSNQPQHF.

The rearrangement links TRBV19 to TRBJ1-1; 12 bases line up with TRBD1. V lost 6 bases to trimming and J lost 4 bases; unmatched junction nucleotides: 6. The length of the CDR3 is 15 residues. The germline V gene encodes CDR1 LNHDA and CDR2 SQIVND (reference sequence). The CDR3 DNA reads as TGTGCCAGTAGCCAACCGGGACAGGGGGCCACTGAAGCTTTCTTT. It encodes CASSQPGQGATEAFF.

This clone came up once. J is TRBJ2-7 and V is TRBV24-1; TRBD1 might be the D (5 bases). The V end lost 3 bases, the J end lost 4 bases, and 12 bases lay between the germline ends. This CDR3 spans 14 amino acids. From germline, CDR1 is KGHDR and CDR2 SFDVKD. In DNA form, the CDR3 reads TGTGCCACCAGTGATCAAGGGGCAGGGTACGAGCAGTACTTC. It codes for CATSDQGAGYEQYF.

This chain joins TRBV25-1 and TRBJ1-2, with 9 bases lining up with TRBD1. V dropped 4 bases and J dropped 8; count of bases not matched to a gene: 11. The CDR3 contains 15 residues. From germline, CDR1 is MGHDK and CDR2 SYGVNS. CDR3 coding DNA: TGTGCCAGCAGTGCCCAGATACAGGGGGCTGGAGGCTACACCTTC. It encodes CASSAQIQGAGGYTF.

CDR3 sequence: CASSLSGPQQFF. CDR3 nucleotide sequence: TGTGCCAGCAGCTTAAGCGGGCCCCAGCAGTTCTTC. The chain uses TRBV7-9 and TRBJ2-1, with a weak D call TRBD2 (6 bases). V shed 2 bases and J shed 11 bases, with 10 bases lying between them. This CDR3 contains 12 residues. Germline V gene lookup returns CDR1 SEHNR and CDR2 FQNEAQ (reference sequence).

J is TRBJ1-2 and V is TRBV10-2; 8 nucleotides agree with TRBD1. CDR1 is WSHSY, CDR2 SAAADI, per germline. The V and J ends lost 9 bases and 3 bases, in that order; junction bases with no gene match: 6. This CDR3 has 13 residues. DNA of the CDR3: TGCGCCAGTGGACAGGGAAGTCACTATGGCTACACCTTC. Protein sequence: CASGQGSHYGYTF.

DNA of the CDR3: TGTGCCAGCAGCTCGACAGTGCGGACCCAGTACTTC. Translating gives CASSSTVRTQYF. The gene calls are TRBV7-9 and TRBJ2-5; D may be TRBD1 (5 bases). CDR3 length: 12 amino acids. V was cut by 4 bases and J by 7 bases, with 10 bases left in between. Germline lookup yields CDR1 SEHNR and CDR2 FQNEAQ (reference sequence). Filled out from reference TRBV7-9 and TRBJ2-5, the complete variable domain reads DTGVSQNPRHKITKRGQNVTFRCDPISEHNRLYWYRQTLGQGPEFLTYFQNEAQLEKSRLLSDRFSAERPKGSFSTLEIQRTEQGDSAMYLCASSSTVRTQYFGPGTRLLVL.